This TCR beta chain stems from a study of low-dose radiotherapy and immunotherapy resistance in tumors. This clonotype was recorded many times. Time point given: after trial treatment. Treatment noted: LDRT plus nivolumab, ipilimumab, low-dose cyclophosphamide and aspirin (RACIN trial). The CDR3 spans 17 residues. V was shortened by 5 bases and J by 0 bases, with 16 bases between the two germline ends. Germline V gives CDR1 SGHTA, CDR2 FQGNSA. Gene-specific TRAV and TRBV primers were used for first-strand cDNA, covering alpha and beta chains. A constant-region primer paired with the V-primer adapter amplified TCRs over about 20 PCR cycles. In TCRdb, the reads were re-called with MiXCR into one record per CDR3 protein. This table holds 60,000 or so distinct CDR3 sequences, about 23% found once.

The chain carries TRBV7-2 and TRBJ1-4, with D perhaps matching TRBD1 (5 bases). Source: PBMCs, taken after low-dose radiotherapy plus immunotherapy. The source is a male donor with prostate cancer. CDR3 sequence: CASSEYRGRATNEKLFF. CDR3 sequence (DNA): TGTGCCAGCAGCGAATACCGGGGACGTGCAACTAATGAAAAACTGTTTTTT.